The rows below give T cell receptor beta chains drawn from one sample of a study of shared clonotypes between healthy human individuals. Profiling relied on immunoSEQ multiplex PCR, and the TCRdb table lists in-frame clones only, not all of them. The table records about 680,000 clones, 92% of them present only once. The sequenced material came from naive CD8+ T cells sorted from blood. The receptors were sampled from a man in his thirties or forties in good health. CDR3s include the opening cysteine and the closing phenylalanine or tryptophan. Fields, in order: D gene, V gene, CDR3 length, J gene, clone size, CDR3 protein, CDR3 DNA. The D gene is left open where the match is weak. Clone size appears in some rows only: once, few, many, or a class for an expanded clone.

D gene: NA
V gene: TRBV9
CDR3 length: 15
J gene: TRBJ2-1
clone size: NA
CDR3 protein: CASSVVGGRDNEQFF
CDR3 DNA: TGTGCCAGCAGCGTAGTTGGAGGGAGAGACAATGAGCAGTTCTTC

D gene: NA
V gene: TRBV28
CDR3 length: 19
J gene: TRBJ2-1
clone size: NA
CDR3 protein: CASSLFLAEGGQSYNEQFF
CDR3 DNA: TGTGCCAGCAGCCTTTTTCTAGCGGAGGGGGGACAATCCTACAATGAGCAGTTCTTC

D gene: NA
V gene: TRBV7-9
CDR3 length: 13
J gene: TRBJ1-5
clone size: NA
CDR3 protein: CASSLEVVEPQHF
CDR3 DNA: TGTGCCAGCAGCTTAGAGGTGGTGGAGCCCCAGCATTTT

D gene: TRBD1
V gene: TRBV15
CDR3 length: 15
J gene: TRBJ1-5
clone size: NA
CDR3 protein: CATSPQGAANQPQHF
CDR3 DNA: TGTGCCACCAGTCCGCAGGGGGCGGCGAATCAGCCCCAGCATTTT

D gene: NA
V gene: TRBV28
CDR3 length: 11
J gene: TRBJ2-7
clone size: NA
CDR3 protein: CASSWGRVEYF
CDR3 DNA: TGTGCCAGCAGTTGGGGCCGAGTGGAGTACTTC

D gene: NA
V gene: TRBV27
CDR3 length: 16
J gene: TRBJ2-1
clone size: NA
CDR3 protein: CASSLWGSSMYNEQFF
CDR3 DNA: TGTGCCAGCAGTTTATGGGGTAGCAGTATGTACAATGAGCAGTTCTTC

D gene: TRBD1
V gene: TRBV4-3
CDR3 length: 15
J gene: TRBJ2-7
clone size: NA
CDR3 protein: CASSQGQGPSYEQYF
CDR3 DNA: TGCGCCAGCAGCCAAGGACAGGGGCCGTCCTACGAGCAGTACTTC

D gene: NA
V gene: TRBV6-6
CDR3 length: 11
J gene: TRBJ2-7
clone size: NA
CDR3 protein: CASSWEYEQYF
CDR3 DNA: TGTGCCAGCAGTTGGGAATACGAGCAGTACTTC

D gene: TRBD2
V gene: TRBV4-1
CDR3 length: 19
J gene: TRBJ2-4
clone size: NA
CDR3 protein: CASSQIPGLAGGSKNIQYF
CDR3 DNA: TGCGCCAGCAGCCAAATACCGGGACTAGCGGGAGGCTCCAAAAACATTCAGTACTTC

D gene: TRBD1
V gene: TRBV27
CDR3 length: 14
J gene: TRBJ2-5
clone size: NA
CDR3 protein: CASSPGQGYETQYF
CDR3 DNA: TGTGCCAGCAGTCCGGGACAGGGGTACGAGACCCAGTACTTC

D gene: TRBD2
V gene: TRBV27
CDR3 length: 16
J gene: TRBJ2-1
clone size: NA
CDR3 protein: CASRSGGTNPYNEQFF
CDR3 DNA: TGTGCCAGCAGGTCGGGCGGGACTAATCCTTACAATGAGCAGTTCTTC

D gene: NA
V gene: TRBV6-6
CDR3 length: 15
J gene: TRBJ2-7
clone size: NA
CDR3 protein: CASSTSTGTQYEQYF
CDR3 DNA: TGTGCCAGCAGTACCTCGACCGGGACACAATACGAGCAGTACTTC

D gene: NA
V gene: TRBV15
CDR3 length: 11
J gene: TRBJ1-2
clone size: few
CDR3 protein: CATSRGYGYTF
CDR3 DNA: TGTGCCACCAGCAGAGGCTATGGCTACACCTTC

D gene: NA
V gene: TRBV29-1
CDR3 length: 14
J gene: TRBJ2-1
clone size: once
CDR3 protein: CSGGGGRGYNEQFF
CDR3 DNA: TGCAGCGGAGGGGGCGGGAGAGGGTACAATGAGCAGTTCTTC

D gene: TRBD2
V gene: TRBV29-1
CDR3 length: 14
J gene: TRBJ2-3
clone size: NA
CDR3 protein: CSVDQRERLDTQYF
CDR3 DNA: TGCAGCGTTGACCAGCGGGAGAGATTAGATACGCAGTATTTT

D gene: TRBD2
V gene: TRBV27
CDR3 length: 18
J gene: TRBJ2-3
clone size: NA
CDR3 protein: CASSLFAGGLHHTDTQYF
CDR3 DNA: TGTGCCAGCAGTTTATTTGCGGGAGGTCTACACCACACAGATACGCAGTATTTT

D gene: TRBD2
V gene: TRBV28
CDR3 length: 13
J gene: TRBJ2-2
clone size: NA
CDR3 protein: CASRLAGVGELFF
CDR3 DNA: TGTGCCAGTCGACTAGCGGGAGTAGGGGAGCTGTTTTTT

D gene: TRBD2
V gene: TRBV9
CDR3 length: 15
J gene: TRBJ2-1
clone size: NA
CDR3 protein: CASSATSGRGNEQFF
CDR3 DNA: TGTGCCAGCAGCGCTACTAGCGGGAGAGGGAATGAGCAGTTCTTC